This TCR beta chain appears in the sequencing data of a study of beta chain features in type 1 diabetes. Study-wide results and caveats: Unsettled here was the matter of whether HLA type influences TCRB rearrangement. Researchers reported that naive, central memory and Treg TCRB repertoires appeared more similar in patients than in healthy donors.

Concerning this clone: Its specificity is unknown.

The investigators reverse transcribed all of the isolated RNA, so they sequenced expressed TCRB transcripts. TCRdb's table, derived via immunoSEQ multiplex PCR, lists solely in-frame clones and lacks some. The sample yields about 40,000 clones, 50% seen once. Sequencing was done on a sample of stem cell memory CD4+ T cells from blood. The clonotype comes from a woman aged 30 to 39 in good health.

The CDR3 loop reads CASSSMGTSGISEQFF. As DNA, the CDR3 is TGTGCCAGCAGCTCGATGGGGACTAGCGGTATTAGTGAGCAGTTCTTC. This chain connects TRBV11-2 to TRBJ2-1; 11 bases line up with TRBD2. Germline values: CDR1 SGHAT, CDR2 FQNNGV. After removal of 4 bases from V and 9 bases from J, the junction contained 11 bases not matched to a gene. The CDR3 totals 16 residues.